The clone carrying this T cell receptor beta chain was detected a few times. These data belong to a study of long-term antiretroviral therapy in people with HIV. An immunoSEQ assay, version v3.0, was performed at survey level. Clones were sequenced by immunoSEQ multiplex PCR, and TCRdb holds only the in-frame ones, with some missing. The table has approximately 35,000 clones, 60% to 85% seen once; the top ten hold around 7.5%. Germline lookup yields CDR1 SGDLS and CDR2 YYNGEE. This CDR3 region has 14 residues. The germline V and J ends were trimmed by 4 bases and 4 bases, with 12 bases remaining between them.

This chain links TRBV9 with TRBJ1-3; D not certain. The clonotype comes from a woman aged 45-59 years with HIV. This sample comprised unsorted PBMCs, obtained 2 years after starting antiretroviral therapy. CDR3 nucleotide sequence: TGTGCCAGCAGCAGGACTGATCCGGGAAACACCATATATTTT. It specifies CASSRTDPGNTIYF.